This TCR beta chain was observed in a study of tumor-infiltrating lymphocytes in primary liver carcinoma. Co-extraction yielded RNA and DNA from about 20-30 mg of unsorted bulk tissue. HBV chronically infected the treatment-naive patients. A constant-region primer primed TCR beta cDNA synthesis from about 0.45 ug of total RNA. Slightly modified ARM-PCR with three nested multiplex PCR rounds yielded TCR beta libraries. TRBV1-TRBV30 forward primers paired with a C-beta reverse primer were used in the first two PCR rounds, which ran roughly 9 cycles each. In TCRdb, the multiplex PCR reads were re-called with MiXCR into one record per CDR3 protein. The data contain some 32,000 distinct CDR3 sequences, over 65% of them singletons. This clonotype was seen many times. Germline CDR1 and CDR2: SGHRS and YFSETQ. The CDR3 is 15 amino acids. Trimming pared 3 bases from V and 4 bases from J, leaving 17 bases between.

Sequenced sample: liver tumor tissue from sampling region 5. Subset here: tumor region T5, tumor centre. The V call is TRBV5-1, the J call TRBJ2-7; tentative D call: TRBD2 (7 bases). This sequence was found in a man between 35 and 55 years old with primary liver carcinoma and hepatitis B virus infection. The CDR3 loop is CASSSTSGGAYEQYF. DNA of the CDR3: TGCGCCAGCAGCTCCACGTCGGGGGGCGCTTACGAGCAGTACTTC.